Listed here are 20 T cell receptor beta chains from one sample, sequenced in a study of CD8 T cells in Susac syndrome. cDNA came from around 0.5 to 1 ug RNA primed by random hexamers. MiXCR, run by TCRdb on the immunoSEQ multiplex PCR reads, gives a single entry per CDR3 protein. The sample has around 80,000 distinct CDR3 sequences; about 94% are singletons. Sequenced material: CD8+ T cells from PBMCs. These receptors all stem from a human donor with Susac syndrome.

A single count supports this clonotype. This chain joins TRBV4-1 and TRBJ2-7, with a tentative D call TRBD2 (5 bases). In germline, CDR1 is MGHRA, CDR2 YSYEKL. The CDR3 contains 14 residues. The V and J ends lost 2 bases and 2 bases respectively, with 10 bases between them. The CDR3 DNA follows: TGCGCCAGCAGCCAAAGTCCGGGAACCTACGAGCAGTACTTC. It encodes CASSQSPGTYEQYF.

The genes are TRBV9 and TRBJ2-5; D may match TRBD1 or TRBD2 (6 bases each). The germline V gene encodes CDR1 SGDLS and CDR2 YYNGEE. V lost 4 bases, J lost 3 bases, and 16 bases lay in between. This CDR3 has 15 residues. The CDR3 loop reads CASSIWGAQKETQYF. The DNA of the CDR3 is TGTGCCAGCAGCATCTGGGGGGCTCAGAAAGAGACCCAGTACTTC. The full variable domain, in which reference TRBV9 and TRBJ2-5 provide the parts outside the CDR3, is DSGVTQTPKHLITATGQRVTLRCSPRSGDLSVYWYQQSLDQGLQFLIQYYNGEERAKGNILERFSAQQFPDLHSELNLSSLELGDSALYFCASSIWGAQKETQYFGPGTRLLVL.

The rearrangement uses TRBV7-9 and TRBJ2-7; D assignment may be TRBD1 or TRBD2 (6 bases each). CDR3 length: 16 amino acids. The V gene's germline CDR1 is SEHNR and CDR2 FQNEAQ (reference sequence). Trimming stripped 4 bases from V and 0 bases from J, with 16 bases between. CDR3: CASSSSGGGSSYEQYF. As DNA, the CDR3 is TGTGCCAGCAGCTCCTCCGGGGGCGGTTCCTCCTACGAGCAGTACTTC.

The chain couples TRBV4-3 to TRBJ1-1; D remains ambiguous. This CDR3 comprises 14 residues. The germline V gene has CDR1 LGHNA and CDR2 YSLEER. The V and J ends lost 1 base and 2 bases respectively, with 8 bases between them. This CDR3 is CASSQVLANTEAFF. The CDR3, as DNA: TGCGCCAGCAGCCAAGTTCTGGCAAACACTGAAGCTTTCTTT.

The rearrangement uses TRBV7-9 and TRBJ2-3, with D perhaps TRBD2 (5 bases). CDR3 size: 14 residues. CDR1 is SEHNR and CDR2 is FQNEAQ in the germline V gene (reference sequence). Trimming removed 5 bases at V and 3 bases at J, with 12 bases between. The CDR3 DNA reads TGTGCCAGCAGCGGAGGAACTGGTACAGATACGCAGTATTTT. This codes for CASSGGTGTDTQYF.

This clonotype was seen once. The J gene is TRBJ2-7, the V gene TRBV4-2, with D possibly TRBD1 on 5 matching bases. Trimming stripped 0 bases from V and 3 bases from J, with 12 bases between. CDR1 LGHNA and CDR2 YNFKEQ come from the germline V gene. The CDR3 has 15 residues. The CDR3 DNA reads TGTGCCAGCAGCCAAGAAGCAGGGATAGGCTACGAGCAGTACTTC. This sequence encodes CASSQEAGIGYEQYF.

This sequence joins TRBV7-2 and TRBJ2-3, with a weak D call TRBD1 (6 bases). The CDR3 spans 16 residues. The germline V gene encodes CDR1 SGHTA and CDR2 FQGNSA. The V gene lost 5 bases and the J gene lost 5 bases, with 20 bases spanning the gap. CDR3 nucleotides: TGTGCCAGCAGCCACAGGCCACAGGGCGCCCGAGATACGCAGTATTTT. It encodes CASSHRPQGARDTQYF.

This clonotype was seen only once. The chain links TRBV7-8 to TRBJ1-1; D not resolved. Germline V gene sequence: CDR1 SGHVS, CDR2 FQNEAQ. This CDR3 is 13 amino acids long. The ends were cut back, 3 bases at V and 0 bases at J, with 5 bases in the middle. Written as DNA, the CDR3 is TGTGCCAGCAGCTTTGAGGTGAACACTGAAGCTTTCTTT. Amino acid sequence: CASSFEVNTEAFF.

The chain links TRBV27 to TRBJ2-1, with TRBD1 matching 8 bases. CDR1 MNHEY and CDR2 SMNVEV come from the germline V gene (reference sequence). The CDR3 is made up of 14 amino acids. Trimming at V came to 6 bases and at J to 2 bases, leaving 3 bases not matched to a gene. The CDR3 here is CASSRTGTYNEQFF. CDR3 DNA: TGTGCCAGCAGCAGGACAGGGACCTACAATGAGCAGTTCTTC.

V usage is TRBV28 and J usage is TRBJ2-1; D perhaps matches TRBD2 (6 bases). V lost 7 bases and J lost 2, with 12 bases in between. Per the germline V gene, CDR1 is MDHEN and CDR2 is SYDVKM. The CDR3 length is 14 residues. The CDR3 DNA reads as TGTGCCAGCACCCCGGGAGCAGCCTACAATGAGCAGTTCTTC. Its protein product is CASTPGAAYNEQFF.

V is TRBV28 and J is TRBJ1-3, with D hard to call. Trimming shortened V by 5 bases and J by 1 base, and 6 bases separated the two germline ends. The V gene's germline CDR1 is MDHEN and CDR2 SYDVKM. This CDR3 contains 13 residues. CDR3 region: CASSPESGNTIYF. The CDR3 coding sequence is TGTGCCAGCAGTCCCGAATCTGGAAACACCATATATTTT.

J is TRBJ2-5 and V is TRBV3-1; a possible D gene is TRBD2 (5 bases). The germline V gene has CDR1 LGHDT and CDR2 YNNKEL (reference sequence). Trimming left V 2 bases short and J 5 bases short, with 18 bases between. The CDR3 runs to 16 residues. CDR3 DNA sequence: TGTGCCAGCAGCCAACTTTCTACTAGACCCGGGGAGACCCAGTACTTC. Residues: CASSQLSTRPGETQYF.

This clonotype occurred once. The DNA of the CDR3 is TGCAGTGCTAGGTCCGGGGGTAGCAATCAGCCCCAGCATTTT. It codes for CSARSGGSNQPQHF. V and J are TRBV20-1 and TRBJ1-5; maybe TRBD1 (5 bases). The germline V gene encodes CDR1 DFQATT and CDR2 SNEGSKA (reference sequence). The CDR3 contains 14 residues. The V end lost 3 bases, the J end lost 0 bases, and 9 bases lay between the germline ends.

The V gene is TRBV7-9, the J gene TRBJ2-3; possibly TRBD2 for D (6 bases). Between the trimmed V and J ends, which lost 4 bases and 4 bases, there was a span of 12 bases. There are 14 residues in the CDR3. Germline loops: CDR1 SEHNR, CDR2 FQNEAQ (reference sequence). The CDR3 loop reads CASSSSARADTQYF. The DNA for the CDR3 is TGTGCCAGCAGCTCTAGCGCCCGCGCAGATACGCAGTATTTT.

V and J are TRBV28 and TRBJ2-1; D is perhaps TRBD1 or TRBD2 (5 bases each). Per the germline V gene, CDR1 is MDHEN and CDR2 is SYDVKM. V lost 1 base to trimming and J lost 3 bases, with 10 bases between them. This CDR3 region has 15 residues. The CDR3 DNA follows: TGTGCCAGCAGTTTATACGGGGCAGGCTACAATGAGCAGTTCTTC. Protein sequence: CASSLYGAGYNEQFF.

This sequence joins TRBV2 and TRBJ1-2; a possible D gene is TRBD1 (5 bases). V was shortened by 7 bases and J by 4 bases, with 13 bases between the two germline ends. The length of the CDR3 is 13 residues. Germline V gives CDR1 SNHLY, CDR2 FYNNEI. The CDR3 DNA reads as TGTGCCAGCACTCACAGGCGATTCTATGGCTACACCTTC. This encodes CASTHRRFYGYTF.

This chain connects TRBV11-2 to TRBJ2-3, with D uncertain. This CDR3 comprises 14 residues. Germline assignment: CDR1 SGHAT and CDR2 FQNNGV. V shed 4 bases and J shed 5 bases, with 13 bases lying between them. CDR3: CASSSGYGLDTQYF. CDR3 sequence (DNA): TGTGCCAGCAGCTCCGGGTACGGGCTAGATACGCAGTATTTT.

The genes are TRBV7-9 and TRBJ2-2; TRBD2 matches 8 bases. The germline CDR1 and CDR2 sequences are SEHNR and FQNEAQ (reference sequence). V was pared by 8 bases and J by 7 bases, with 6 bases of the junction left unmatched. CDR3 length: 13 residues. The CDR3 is CASRTSWGGELFF. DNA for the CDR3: TGTGCCAGCCGGACTAGCTGGGGCGGGGAGCTGTTTTTT. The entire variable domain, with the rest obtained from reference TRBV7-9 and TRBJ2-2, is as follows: DTGVSQNPRHKITKRGQNVTFRCDPISEHNRLYWYRQTLGQGPEFLTYFQNEAQLEKSRLLSDRFSAERPKGSFSTLEIQRTEQGDSAMYLCASRTSWGGELFFGEGSRLTVL.

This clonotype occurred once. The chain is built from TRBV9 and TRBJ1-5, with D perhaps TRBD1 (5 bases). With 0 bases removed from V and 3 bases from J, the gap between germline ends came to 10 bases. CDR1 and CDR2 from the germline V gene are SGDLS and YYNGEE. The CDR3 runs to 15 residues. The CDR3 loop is CASSVGGQVNQPQHF. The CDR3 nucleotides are TGTGCCAGCAGCGTAGGAGGACAAGTCAATCAGCCCCAGCATTTT.

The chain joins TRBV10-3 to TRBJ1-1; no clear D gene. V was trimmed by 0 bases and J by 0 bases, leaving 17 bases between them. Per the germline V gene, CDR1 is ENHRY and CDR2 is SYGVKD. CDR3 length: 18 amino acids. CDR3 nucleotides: TGTGCCATCAGTGAGTCGACTCTTGGACGGTCTATGAACACTGAAGCTTTCTTT. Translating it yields CAISESTLGRSMNTEAFF.